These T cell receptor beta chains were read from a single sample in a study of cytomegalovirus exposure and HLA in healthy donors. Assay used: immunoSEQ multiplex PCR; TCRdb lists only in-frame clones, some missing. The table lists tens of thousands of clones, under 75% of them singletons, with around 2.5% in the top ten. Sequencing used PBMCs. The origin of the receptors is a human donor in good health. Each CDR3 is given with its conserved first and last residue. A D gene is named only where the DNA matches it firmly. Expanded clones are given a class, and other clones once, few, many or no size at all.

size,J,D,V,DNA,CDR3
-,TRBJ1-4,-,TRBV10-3,TGTGCCATCAGTGAGGGGCAGGCTGGAGGCGAAAAACTGTTTTTT,CAISEGQAGGEKLFF
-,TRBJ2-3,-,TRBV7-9,TGTGCCAGCAGCAGGGGGTCCGGGACATCAGACACAGATACGCAGTATTTT,CASSRGSGTSDTDTQYF
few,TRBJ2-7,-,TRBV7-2,TGTGCCAGCAGCTTAACCGCAGGCCCTTCCGAGCAGTACTTC,CASSLTAGPSEQYF
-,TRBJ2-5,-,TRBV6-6,TGTGCCAGCAGTTACTCGAGTGCCCCTGACCAAGAGACCCAGTACTTC,CASSYSSAPDQETQYF
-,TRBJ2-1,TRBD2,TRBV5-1,TGCGCCAGCCGGACTAGCGGGGGGGACAATGAGCAGTTCTTC,CASRTSGGDNEQFF
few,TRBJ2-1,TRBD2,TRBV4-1,TGCGCCAGCAGCCCACTAGCGGGGGGGTACAATGAGCAGTTCTTC,CASSPLAGGYNEQFF
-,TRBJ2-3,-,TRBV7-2,TGTGCCAGCAGCTTAGGAAGCGCCGGCACAGATACGCAGTATTTT,CASSLGSAGTDTQYF
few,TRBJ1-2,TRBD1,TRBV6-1,TGTGCCAGCAGTGTAACGGACAGGGGGCCGGCAGGCTACACCTTC,CASSVTDRGPAGYTF
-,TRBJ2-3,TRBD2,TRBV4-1,TGCGCCAGCAGCCAAGATCGGGAGAGACTAGCGGGGGGGAACACAGATACGCAGTATTTT,CASSQDRERLAGGNTDTQYF
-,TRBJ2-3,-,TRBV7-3,TGTGCCAGCAGCTTAAACCCCGCTCCTAGGAGAACAGATACGCAGTATTTT,CASSLNPAPRRTDTQYF
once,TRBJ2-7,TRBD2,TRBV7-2,TGTGCCAGCAGCTTCATAGCGGGGGGAACCTACGAGCAGTACTTC,CASSFIAGGTYEQYF
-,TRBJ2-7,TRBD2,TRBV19,TGTGCCAGTAGTACGGGGACTAGCGCCGGCTCCTACGAGCAGTACTTC,CASSTGTSAGSYEQYF
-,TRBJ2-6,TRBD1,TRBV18,TGTGCCAGCTCACCAACGGGACAGGGGGAATCTGGGGCCAACGTCCTGACTTTC,CASSPTGQGESGANVLTF
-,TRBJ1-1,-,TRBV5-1,TGCGCCAGCAGCTTCGGAGGGGTAGGGAACACTGAAGCTTTCTTT,CASSFGGVGNTEAFF
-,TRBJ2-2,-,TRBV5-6,TGTGCCAGCAGCTTGGCCATGCTAGTGGCCGGGGAGCTGTTTTTT,CASSLAMLVAGELFF
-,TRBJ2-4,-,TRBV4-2,TGTGCCAGCAGCCAAGAGGACCAGACTAGTCTGTACTTC,CASSQEDQTSLYF
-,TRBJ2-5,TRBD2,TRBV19,TGTGCCAGTAGTAGAGGGAGGGAAGAGACCCAGTACTTC,CASSRGREETQYF
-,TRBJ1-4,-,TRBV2,TGTGCCAGCAGGCAGAGGACTGCTGATAGGGAAAAACTGTTTTTT,CASRQRTADREKLFF
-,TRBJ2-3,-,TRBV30,TGTGCCTGGAGAGCCCGGAGGGCAGATACGCAGTATTTT,CAWRARRADTQYF
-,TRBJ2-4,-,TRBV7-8,TGTGCCAGCAGCTTCCCCGACTGGAGCATTCAGTACTTC,CASSFPDWSIQYF
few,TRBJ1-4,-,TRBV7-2,TGTGCCAGCAGCTTAGAGCCGAGAGGGCAGAATGAAAAACTGTTTTTT,CASSLEPRGQNEKLFF
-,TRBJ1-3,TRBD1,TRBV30,TGTGCCTGGAGTGCACAGGGGGACACCATATATTTT,CAWSAQGDTIYF
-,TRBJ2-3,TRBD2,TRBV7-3,TGTGCCAGCAGCTTCGGACTAGCGGATACGCAGTATTTT,CASSFGLADTQYF
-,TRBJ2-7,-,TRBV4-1,TGCGCCAGCAGTAGACAATTGGACCTGCGGGCCTCCTACGAGCAGTACTTC,CASSRQLDLRASYEQYF
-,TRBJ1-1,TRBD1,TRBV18,TGTGCCAGCTCACGGGCAGGGGGGAAATATGAAGCTTTCTTT,CASSRAGGKYEAFF
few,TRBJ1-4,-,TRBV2,TGTGCCAGCAGTGAGGGCAGGCGTAATGAAAAACTGTTTTTT,CASSEGRRNEKLFF
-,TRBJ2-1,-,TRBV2,TGTGCCAGCAGTGAAGGGACTACCTCGGGGAATGAGCAGTTCTTC,CASSEGTTSGNEQFF
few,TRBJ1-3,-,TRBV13,TGTGCCAGCAGCTTAGGTGTGGGACTTGGAAACACCATATATTTT,CASSLGVGLGNTIYF